Shown below are 22 T cell receptor beta chains from a single sample sequenced in a study of T cell responses to AZD1222 COVID-19 vaccine. TCRdb keeps only in-frame clones here, not all; method: immunoSEQ multiplex PCR. This sample carries around 100,000 clones, about 85% of them seen once, and the ten largest clones take about 2.5%. The source material was peripheral blood, sampled 28 days after the second AZD1222 dose. Receptors originate from an adult who received the AZD1222 COVID-19 vaccine.

The chain links TRBV28 to TRBJ2-1, with D possibly being TRBD2 (5 bases). Germline V gene sequence: CDR1 MDHEN, CDR2 SYDVKM. The V end was cut by 5 bases, the J end by 7 bases, with 15 bases between. This CDR3 spans 14 amino acids. This chain's CDR3 is CASSSGRSRNEQFF. DNA of the CDR3: TGTGCCAGCAGTAGCGGCCGGTCGCGGAATGAGCAGTTCTTC.

The V and J genes are TRBV30 and TRBJ2-7, with D perhaps matching TRBD1 or TRBD2 (5 bases each). V was trimmed by 4 bases and J by 1 base, leaving 11 bases between them. The germline V gene has CDR1 GTSNPN and CDR2 SVGIG (reference sequence). The CDR3 sequence is 13 residues long. The CDR3 DNA is TGTGCCTGGACCCGGGACGTTTCCTACGAGCAGTACTTC. Translated, it gives CAWTRDVSYEQYF. Complete variable domain (other parts from reference TRBV30 and TRBJ2-7): SQTIHQWPATLVQPVGSPLSLECTVEGTSNPNLYWYRQAAGRGLQLLFYSVGIGQISSEVPQNLSASRPQDRQFILSSKKLLLSDSGFYLCAWTRDVSYEQYFGPGTRLTVT.

The rearrangement links TRBV12-3 or TRBV12-4 to TRBJ2-3; D possibly corresponds to TRBD1 (6 bases). The CDR3 length is 13 residues. V lost 3 bases, J lost 5 bases, and 9 bases lay in between. In nucleotides, the CDR3 is TGTGCCAGCAGTTTTACAGGGCTAGATACGCAGTATTTT. Its translation: CASSFTGLDTQYF.

CDR3 in amino acids: CASSQERAASGPQHF. The CDR3 coding sequence is TGCGCCAGCAGCCAGGAACGGGCCGCGTCTGGGCCCCAGCATTTT. This chain joins TRBV4-1 and TRBJ1-5; D gene unclear. The CDR3 has 15 amino acids. V was clipped by 3 bases and J by 9 bases, with 18 bases between them. Germline loops: CDR1 MGHRA, CDR2 YSYEKL.

The J gene is TRBJ2-2, the V gene TRBV10-1; 11 bases line up with TRBD1. CDR1 is WNHNN, CDR2 SYGVQD, per germline (reference sequence). After removal of 2 bases from V and 4 bases from J, the junction contained 3 bases not matched to a gene. The CDR3 totals 16 residues. CDR3 protein: CASSEGQGASTGELFF. CDR3 bases: TGCGCCAGCAGTGAGGGACAGGGGGCAAGCACCGGGGAGCTGTTTTTT.

The genes are TRBV7-3 and TRBJ1-1; D is possibly TRBD1 (5 bases). This CDR3 comprises 14 residues. The germline V and J ends were trimmed by 5 bases and 1 base, with 11 bases remaining between them. Germline V gene sequence: CDR1 SGHTA, CDR2 FQGTGA. The CDR3 protein is CASSQSTANTEAFF. The CDR3, as DNA: TGTGCCAGCAGCCAATCGACAGCGAACACTGAAGCTTTCTTT.

The V call is TRBV7-9, the J call TRBJ1-3; weak D call: TRBD1 (5 bases). Germline CDR1 reads SEHNR; CDR2 reads FQNEAQ (reference sequence). V lost 1 base and J lost 1, with 20 bases in between. CDR3 length: 19 residues. The CDR3 nucleotides are TGTGCCAGCAGCTTAGGATCACTAAGAAGGGGATATTCTGGAAACACCATATATTTT. Amino acids: CASSLGSLRRGYSGNTIYF.

J is TRBJ2-6 and V is TRBV7-3; tentative D call: TRBD2 (6 bases). Germline CDR1 SGHTA, CDR2 FQGTGA. This CDR3 spans 16 amino acids. Trimming cost V 2 bases and J 4 bases, with 12 bases left between them. CDR3 residues: CASSLRGTPGANVLTF. CDR3 nucleotide sequence: TGTGCCAGCAGCTTACGCGGGACCCCAGGGGCCAACGTCCTGACTTTC. The whole variable domain, remainder taken from reference TRBV7-3 and TRBJ2-6, is GAGVSQTPSNKVTEKGKYVELRCDPISGHTALYWYRQSLGQGPEFLIYFQGTGAADDSGLPNDRFFAVRPEGSVSTLKIQRTERGDSAVYLCASSLRGTPGANVLTFGAGSRLTVL.

The chain combines TRBV6-5 with TRBJ1-1; unclear D gene. The germline CDR1 and CDR2 sequences are MNHEY and SVGAGI. The CDR3 runs 11 residues. Trimming took 7 bases from V and 5 from J, leaving 8 bases between them. The CDR3 coding sequence is TGTGCCAGCAAGTGGATAACTGAAGCTTTCTTT. Its protein is CASKWITEAFF.

This clone has only a few counts. The CDR3 DNA is TGTGCCAGCAAGGAGAGACAGGGTAACTATGGCTACACCTTC. Amino acids: CASKERQGNYGYTF. The chain uses TRBV27 and TRBJ1-2; 7 bases are shared with TRBD1. This CDR3 region has 14 residues. Germline V lookup: CDR1 MNHEY, CDR2 SMNVEV (reference sequence). Trimming removed 7 bases from V and 1 base from J; junction bases left unmatched: 6.

V gene TRBV2 combines with J gene TRBJ2-7; 11 nucleotides match TRBD2. Germline V lookup: CDR1 SNHLY, CDR2 FYNNEI. This CDR3 spans 17 amino acids. The V and J ends lost 4 bases and 2 bases, in that order; junction bases with no gene match: 10. Here the CDR3 reads CASSGTPTSGETYEQYF. CDR3 bases: TGTGCCAGCAGTGGAACCCCGACTAGCGGGGAAACCTACGAGCAGTACTTC.

The chain couples TRBV5-1 to TRBJ1-1; D is unresolved. The CDR3 runs to 13 residues. Trimming cost V 0 bases and J 1 base, with 4 bases left between them. CDR1 SGHRS and CDR2 YFSETQ come from the germline V gene. CDR3 in amino acids: CASSLDANTEAFF. The CDR3 DNA sequence: TGCGCCAGCAGCTTGGATGCGAACACTGAAGCTTTCTTT.

The chain uses TRBV9 and TRBJ2-1, with 10 bases matching TRBD2. This CDR3 spans 15 amino acids. Germline CDR1 SGDLS, CDR2 YYNGEE. Losses at the gene ends were 3 bases for V and 5 bases for J; bases not matched to a gene: 5. In DNA, the CDR3 is TGTGCCAGCAGCGCCCTAGCGGGAGATAACAATGAGCAGTTCTTC. Translated: CASSALAGDNNEQFF.

V and J are TRBV6-5 and TRBJ2-5, with 7 nucleotides matching TRBD2. The CDR3 is made up of 14 amino acids. Germline V gives CDR1 MNHEY, CDR2 SVGAGI. The V and J ends lost 3 bases and 5 bases, in that order; junction bases with no gene match: 6. The CDR3 nucleotides read TGTGCCAGCAGTTATGGCGGGAGTGGGGAGACCCAGTACTTC. This codes for CASSYGGSGETQYF.

A single count supports this clone. The CDR3 bases are TGCAGCGTTCAGTTACGCCTCATGAACACTGAAGCTTTCTTT. This gives the protein CSVQLRLMNTEAFF. The chain links TRBV29-1 to TRBJ1-1, with D unclear. The CDR3 totals 14 residues. Germline V gene data show CDR1 as SQVTM and CDR2 as ANQGSEA. Trimming took off 5 bases at V and 0 bases at J, with 13 bases between the two ends. The variable domain in full, completed from reference TRBV29-1 and TRBJ1-1, reads SAVISQKPSRDICQRGTSLTIQCQVDSQVTMMFWYRQQPGQSLTLIATANQGSEATYESGFVIDKFPISRPNLTFSTLTVSNMSPEDSSIYLCSVQLRLMNTEAFFGQGTRLTVV.

This CDR3 reads CASSTNAVRANTEAFF. As DNA, the CDR3 is TGTGCCAGCAGCACCAACGCGGTTAGGGCTAACACTGAAGCTTTCTTT. J is TRBJ1-1 and V is TRBV5-6; D is unresolved. The V end lost 4 bases, the J end lost 2 bases, and 18 bases lay between the germline ends. CDR3 size: 16 residues. The germline gives CDR1 SGHDT, CDR2 YYEEEE.

This chain connects TRBV4-1 to TRBJ2-3; no reliable D call. This CDR3 has 15 residues. Trimming cost V 4 bases and J 3 bases, with 14 bases left between them. Germline lookup yields CDR1 MGHRA and CDR2 YSYEKL. The CDR3 here is CASSRTERRTDTQYF. The CDR3 DNA reads as TGCGCCAGCAGCCGCACGGAGCGTCGGACAGATACGCAGTATTTT.

The J gene is TRBJ2-1, the V gene TRBV4-1; 16 bases line up with TRBD2. Germline V CDR1 and CDR2: MGHRA, YSYEKL. Trimming cost V 1 base and J 0 bases; bases outside gene matches: 6. The CDR3 is 20 amino acids. DNA of the CDR3: TGCGCCAGCAGCCAAGGAAAGGGACTAGCGGGAGGGAGCTCCTACAATGAGCAGTTCTTC. Translating it yields CASSQGKGLAGGSSYNEQFF.

CDR3 DNA: TGTGCCAGCAGGCGGGGCTGGCTCATGAACACTGAAGCTTTCTTT. This codes for CASRRGWLMNTEAFF. This chain joins TRBV6-5 and TRBJ1-1; D possibly corresponds to TRBD1 (5 bases). There are 15 residues in the CDR3. The ends were cut back, 6 bases at V and 0 bases at J, with 14 bases in the middle. Germline V gives CDR1 MNHEY, CDR2 SVGAGI.

The chain has TRBV9 and TRBJ2-3, with 9 bases aligning to TRBD1. Germline CDR1 is SGDLS and CDR2 is YYNGEE. The CDR3 loop spans 16 amino acids. Germline trimming cut 4 bases from V and 1 base from J; bases unmatched to any gene: 7. The CDR3 protein is CASSQYTGGGTDTQYF. In DNA, the CDR3 is TGTGCCAGCAGCCAGTACACAGGGGGCGGCACAGATACGCAGTATTTT.

This clone was detected only once. This chain links TRBV15 with TRBJ2-6; no reliable D call. The germline V gene encodes CDR1 LNHNV and CDR2 YYDKDF (reference sequence). V lost 0 bases to trimming and J lost 0 bases, with 9 bases between them. The CDR3 totals 17 residues. CDR3 in DNA: TGTGCCACCAGCAGAGATCAGAGCAGCTCTGGGGCCAACGTCCTGACTTTC. It yields the protein CATSRDQSSSGANVLTF.

V usage is TRBV28 and J usage is TRBJ2-2; the D gene could be TRBD1 or TRBD2 (5 bases each). The germline V gene encodes CDR1 MDHEN and CDR2 SYDVKM. V shed 6 bases and J shed 1 base, with 12 bases lying between them. There are 15 residues in the CDR3. In nucleotides, the CDR3 is TGTGCCAGCAGCCTGAGAGGGGTGAACACCGGGGAGCTGTTTTTT. This sequence encodes CASSLRGVNTGELFF.